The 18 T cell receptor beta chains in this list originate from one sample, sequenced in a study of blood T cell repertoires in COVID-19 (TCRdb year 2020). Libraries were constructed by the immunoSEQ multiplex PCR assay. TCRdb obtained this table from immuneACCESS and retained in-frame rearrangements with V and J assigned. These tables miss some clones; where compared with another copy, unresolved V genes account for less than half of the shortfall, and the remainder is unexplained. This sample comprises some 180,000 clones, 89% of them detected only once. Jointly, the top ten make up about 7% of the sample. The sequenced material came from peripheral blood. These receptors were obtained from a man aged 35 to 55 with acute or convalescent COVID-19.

The CDR3 coding sequence is TGTGCCAGCAGCGAGGGGACAGGGGTCGAGACCCAGTACTTC. Protein sequence: CASSEGTGVETQYF. This rearrangement joins TRBV25-1 to TRBJ2-5; 10 bases fit TRBD1. This CDR3 region has 14 residues. V shed 6 bases and J 5 bases; nucleotides not matched to a gene: 6. Germline CDR1 MGHDK, CDR2 SYGVNS. Supplemented by reference TRBV25-1 and TRBJ2-5, the full variable domain reads EADIYQTPRYLVIGTGKKITLECSQTMGHDKMYWYQQDPGMELHLIHYSYGVNSTEKGDLSSESTVSRIRTEHFPLTLESARPSHTSQYLCASSEGTGVETQYFGPGTRLLVL.

The CDR3 nucleotides are TGCGCCAGCAGCCCGGCTCTAGCGGGGGGGCAAGAGACCCAGTACTTC. Protein sequence: CASSPALAGGQETQYF. The chain uses TRBV5-1 and TRBJ2-5, with TRBD2 matching over 12 bases. Germline CDR1 reads SGHRS; CDR2 reads YFSETQ. V lost 4 bases to trimming and J lost 2 bases; unmatched junction nucleotides: 6. The CDR3 totals 16 residues.

CDR3 sequence (DNA): TGTGCCAGCAGGGGACTAGCCCGAGATACGCAGTATTTT. The encoded protein is CASRGLARDTQYF. The J gene is TRBJ2-3, the V gene TRBV6-5; 9 nucleotides align to TRBD2. V shed 6 bases and J 5 bases; nucleotides not matched to a gene: 3. The germline V gene has CDR1 MNHEY and CDR2 SVGAGI. The CDR3 is 13 residues long.

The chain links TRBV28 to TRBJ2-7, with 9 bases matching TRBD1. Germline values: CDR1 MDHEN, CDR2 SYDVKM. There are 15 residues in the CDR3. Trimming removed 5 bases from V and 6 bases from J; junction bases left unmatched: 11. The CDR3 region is CASSTTLQGAGEQYF. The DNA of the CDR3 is TGTGCCAGCAGTACCACTTTACAGGGGGCTGGCGAGCAGTACTTC.

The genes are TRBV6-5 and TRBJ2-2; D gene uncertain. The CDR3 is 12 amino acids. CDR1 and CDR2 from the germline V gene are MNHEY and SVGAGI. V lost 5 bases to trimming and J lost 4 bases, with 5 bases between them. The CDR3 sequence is CASSPFTGELFF. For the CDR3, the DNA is TGTGCCAGCAGTCCTTTCACCGGGGAGCTGTTTTTT.

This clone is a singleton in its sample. This chain's CDR3 is CASSLGQGEYTEAFF. The CDR3 region has the DNA TGTGCCAGCAGCTTAGGACAGGGCGAGTACACTGAAGCTTTCTTT. The chain links TRBV7-9 to TRBJ1-1; 7 positions agree with TRBD1. The CDR3 sequence is 15 residues long. V was clipped by 1 base and J by 3 bases; unmatched bases: 5. The germline gives CDR1 SEHNR, CDR2 FQNEAQ (reference sequence).

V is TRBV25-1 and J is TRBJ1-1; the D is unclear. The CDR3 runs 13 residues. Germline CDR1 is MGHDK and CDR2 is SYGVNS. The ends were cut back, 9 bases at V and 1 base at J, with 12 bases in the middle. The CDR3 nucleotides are TGTGCCAGTGGGGTCCGGGGGAACACTGAAGCTTTCTTT. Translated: CASGVRGNTEAFF.

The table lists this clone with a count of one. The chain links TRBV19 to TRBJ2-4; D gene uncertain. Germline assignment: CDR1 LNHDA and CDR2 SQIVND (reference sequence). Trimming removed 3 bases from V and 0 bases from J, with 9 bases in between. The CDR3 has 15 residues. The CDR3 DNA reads TGTGCCAGTAGTATCACCGCAGTAGCCAAAAACATTCAGTACTTC. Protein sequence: CASSITAVAKNIQYF.

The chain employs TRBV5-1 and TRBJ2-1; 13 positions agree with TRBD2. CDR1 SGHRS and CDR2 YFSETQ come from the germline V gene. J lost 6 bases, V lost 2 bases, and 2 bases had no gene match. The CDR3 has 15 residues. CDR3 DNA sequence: TGCGCCAGCAGCTTCGGACTAGCGGGGGCCAATGAGCAGTTCTTC. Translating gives CASSFGLAGANEQFF.

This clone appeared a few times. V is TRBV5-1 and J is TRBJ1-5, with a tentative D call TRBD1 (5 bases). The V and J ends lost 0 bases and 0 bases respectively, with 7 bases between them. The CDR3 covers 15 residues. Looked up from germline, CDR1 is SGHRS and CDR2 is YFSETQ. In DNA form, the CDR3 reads TGCGCCAGCAGCTTGGCAGGGATTAGCAATCAGCCCCAGCATTTT. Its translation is CASSLAGISNQPQHF.

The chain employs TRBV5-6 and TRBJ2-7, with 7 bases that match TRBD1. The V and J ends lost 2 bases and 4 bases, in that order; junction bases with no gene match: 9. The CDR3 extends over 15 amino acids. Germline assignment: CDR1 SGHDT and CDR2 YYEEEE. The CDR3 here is CASSLTQAGGYEQYF. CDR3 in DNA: TGTGCCAGCAGCTTAACGCAGGCAGGGGGTTACGAGCAGTACTTC. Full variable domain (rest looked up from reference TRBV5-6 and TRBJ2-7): DAGVTQSPTHLIKTRGQQVTLRCSPKSGHDTVSWYQQALGQGPQFIFQYYEEEERQRGNFPDRFSGHQFPNYSSELNVNALLLGDSALYLCASSLTQAGGYEQYFGPGTRLTVT.

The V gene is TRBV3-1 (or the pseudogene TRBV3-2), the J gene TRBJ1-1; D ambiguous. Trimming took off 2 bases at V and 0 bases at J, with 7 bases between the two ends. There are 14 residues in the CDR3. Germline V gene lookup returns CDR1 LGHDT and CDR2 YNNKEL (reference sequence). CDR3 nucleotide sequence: TGTGCCAGCAGCCAACGAGTTATGAACACTGAAGCTTTCTTT. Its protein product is CASSQRVMNTEAFF.

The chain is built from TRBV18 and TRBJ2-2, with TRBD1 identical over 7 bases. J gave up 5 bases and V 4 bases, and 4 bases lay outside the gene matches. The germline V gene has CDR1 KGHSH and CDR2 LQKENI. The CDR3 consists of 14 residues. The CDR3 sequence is CASSHGTETGELFF. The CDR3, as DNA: TGTGCCAGCTCACATGGGACAGAGACCGGGGAGCTGTTTTTT.

CDR3 amino acids: CASSLRGQGPNTEAFF. In nucleotides, the CDR3 is TGTGCCAGCAGCTTAAGGGGACAGGGCCCGAACACTGAAGCTTTCTTT. J is TRBJ1-1 and V is TRBV7-9, with 9 bases lining up with TRBD1. The CDR3 covers 16 residues. Trimming at V came to 2 bases and at J to 1 base, leaving 5 bases not matched to a gene. Germline CDR1 SEHNR, CDR2 FQNEAQ (reference sequence).

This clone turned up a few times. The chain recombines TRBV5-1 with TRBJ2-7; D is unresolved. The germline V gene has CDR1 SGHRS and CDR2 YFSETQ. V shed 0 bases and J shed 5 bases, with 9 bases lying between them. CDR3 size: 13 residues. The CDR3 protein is CASSLGPEDEQYF. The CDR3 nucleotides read TGCGCCAGCAGCTTGGGGCCAGAGGACGAGCAGTACTTC.

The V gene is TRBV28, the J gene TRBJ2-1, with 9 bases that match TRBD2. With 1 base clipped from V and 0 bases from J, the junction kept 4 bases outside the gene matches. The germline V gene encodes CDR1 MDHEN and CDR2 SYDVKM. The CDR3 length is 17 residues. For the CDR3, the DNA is TGTGCCAGCAGTTTATTCTATAGCGGGGGCTCCTACAATGAGCAGTTCTTC. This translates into CASSLFYSGGSYNEQFF.

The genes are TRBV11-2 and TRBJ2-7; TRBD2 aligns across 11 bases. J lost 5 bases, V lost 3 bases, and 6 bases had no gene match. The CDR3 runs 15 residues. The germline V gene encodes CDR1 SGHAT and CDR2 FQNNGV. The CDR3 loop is CASSLPSGGSHEQYF. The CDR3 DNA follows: TGTGCCAGCAGCTTGCCTAGCGGGGGGTCCCACGAGCAGTACTTC.

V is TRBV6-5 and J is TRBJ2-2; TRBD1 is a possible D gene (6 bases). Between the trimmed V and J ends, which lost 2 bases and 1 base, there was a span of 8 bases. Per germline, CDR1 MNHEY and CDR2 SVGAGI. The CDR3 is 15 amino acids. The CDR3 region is CASSYQGRNTGELFF. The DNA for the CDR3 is TGTGCCAGCAGTTACCAGGGGCGGAACACCGGGGAGCTGTTTTTT.